The 27 T cell receptor beta chains given below trace back to one sample, sequenced in a study of glioma-infiltrating T cells after dendritic cell vaccination. The assay was immunoSEQ multiplex PCR, and TCRdb's table has in-frame clones only and misses some. This table has over 90,000 clones, roughly 84% appearing once. The starting material was blood, obtained before dendritic cell vaccination. The receptor set was obtained from a human donor with glioblastoma.

The chain combines TRBV7-2 with TRBJ2-5; TRBD2 aligns across 9 bases. The J call is uncertain, as TRBJ2-7 better fits the DNA end. CDR1 is SGHTA, CDR2 FQGNSA, per germline. The CDR3 has 14 amino acids. The CDR3 reads CASSFSGSSYEQYF. DNA for the CDR3: TGTGCCAGCAGCTTTAGCGGGAGCTCCTACGAGCAGTACTTC.

This clone is a singleton in its sample. The chain is built from TRBV30 and TRBJ2-2; 7 positions agree with TRBD1. Losses at the gene ends were 2 bases for V and 6 bases for J; bases not matched to a gene: 3. The CDR3 length is 13 residues. Germline V lookup: CDR1 GTSNPN, CDR2 SVGIG (reference sequence). The CDR3: CAWSSDRPGELFF. CDR3 coding DNA: TGTGCCTGGAGTTCGGACAGGCCCGGGGAGCTGTTTTTT.

The table lists this clone with a count of one. V is TRBV10-3 and J is TRBJ2-7; 12 nucleotides align to TRBD1. Germline V gene data show CDR1 as ENHRY and CDR2 as SYGVKD. This CDR3 spans 15 amino acids. Trimming removed 6 bases from V and 5 bases from J; junction bases left unmatched: 8. The DNA of the CDR3 is TGTGCCATCAGAAGGGGACAGGGGGCATTGGACGAGCAGTACTTC. Protein product: CAIRRGQGALDEQYF.

This rearrangement joins TRBV4-1 to TRBJ2-3; 9 bases match TRBD2. Trimming took 6 bases from V and 6 from J; bases not matched to a gene: 16. The germline CDR1 and CDR2 sequences are MGHRA and YSYEKL. This CDR3 spans 17 amino acids. This CDR3 is CASSLFFSGGGADTQYF. The CDR3 DNA sequence: TGCGCCAGCAGTCTATTTTTTAGCGGGGGAGGGGCGGATACGCAGTATTTT.

The rearrangement links TRBV9 to TRBJ2-7, with TRBD1 identical over 10 bases. V dropped 3 bases and J dropped 5; count of bases not matched to a gene: 5. Germline V gives CDR1 SGDLS, CDR2 YYNGEE. The CDR3 is made up of 14 amino acids. Here the CDR3 DNA reads TGTGCCAGCAGCGCGGGACAGGGGTTGAACGAGCAGTACTTC. Encoded protein: CASSAGQGLNEQYF.

The V call is TRBV7-9, the J call TRBJ1-6, with D possibly being TRBD1 (6 bases). Germline CDR1 reads SEHNR; CDR2 reads FQNEAQ (reference sequence). The length of the CDR3 is 15 residues. V gave up 2 bases and J gave up 10 bases, with 15 bases separating them. The CDR3 region is CASSLQGMVKSPLHF. DNA for the CDR3: TGTGCCAGCAGCTTACAGGGGATGGTGAAATCACCCCTCCACTTT.

The rearrangement joins TRBV5-1 to TRBJ1-2; 12 bases match TRBD1. Germline V gives CDR1 SGHRS, CDR2 YFSETQ. Trimming removed 3 bases from V and 7 bases from J; junction bases left unmatched: 4. The CDR3 length is 14 residues. This CDR3 is CASSWDRGRGGYTF. The CDR3 nucleotides read TGCGCCAGCAGCTGGGACAGGGGGCGAGGTGGCTACACCTTC. Full variable domain (remainder filled in from reference TRBV5-1 and TRBJ1-2): KAGVTQTPRYLIKTRGQQVTLSCSPISGHRSVSWYQQTPGQGLQFLFEYFSETQRNKGNFPGRFSGRQFSNSRSEMNVSTLELGDSALYLCASSWDRGRGGYTFGSGTRLTVV.

The V and J genes are TRBV27 and TRBJ1-2, with 9 nucleotides matching TRBD1. This CDR3 comprises 16 residues. V shed 5 bases and J 4 bases; nucleotides not matched to a gene: 11. Germline V gene sequence: CDR1 MNHEY, CDR2 SMNVEV (reference sequence). In nucleotides, the CDR3 is TGTGCCAGCAGTGACGGCACAGGGGGCATGGGCTATGGCTACACCTTC. It translates to CASSDGTGGMGYGYTF.

This sequence joins TRBV7-9 and TRBJ1-1; D is perhaps TRBD1 (5 bases). Trimming removed 2 bases from V and 4 bases from J, with 11 bases in between. The CDR3 is 14 amino acids. Germline CDR1 SEHNR, CDR2 FQNEAQ (reference sequence). The CDR3 DNA is TGTGCCAGCAGCTTATCGCTGGGGGGCACTGAAGCTTTCTTT. As protein: CASSLSLGGTEAFF.

The V gene is TRBV4-2, the J gene TRBJ2-5; a weak D match, TRBD1 (6 bases). CDR3 length equals 14 residues. The ends were cut back, 3 bases at V and 1 base at J, with 9 bases in the middle. The V gene's germline CDR1 is LGHNA and CDR2 YNFKEQ. In DNA form, the CDR3 reads TGTGCCAGCAGCCACGGACAGATCCAAGAGACCCAGTACTTC. This codes for CASSHGQIQETQYF.

The rearrangement links TRBV6-6 to TRBJ1-1; possible D gene TRBD1, 5 bases. The V and J ends lost 0 bases and 11 bases respectively, with 19 bases between them. CDR3 length equals 15 residues. CDR1 MNHNY and CDR2 SVGAGI come from the germline V gene (reference sequence). The CDR3 reads CASSYSGTGSREAFF. The CDR3 DNA follows: TGTGCCAGCAGTTACTCTGGTACAGGTAGCCGGGAGGCTTTCTTT.

The rearrangement joins TRBV2 to TRBJ1-1; D gene unclear. The germline V gene encodes CDR1 SNHLY and CDR2 FYNNEI. The V end lost 8 bases, the J end lost 6 bases, and 10 bases lay between the germline ends. The CDR3 runs 11 residues. The CDR3 DNA reads TGTGCCAGCGGGAGACACGCTGAAGCTTTCTTT. Translated: CASGRHAEAFF.

The J gene is TRBJ1-5, the V gene TRBV5-4; 7 bases map to TRBD1. Germline V CDR1 and CDR2: SGHNT, YYREEE (reference sequence). After removal of 4 bases from V and 3 bases from J, the junction contained 4 bases not matched to a gene. The CDR3 loop spans 14 amino acids. For the CDR3, the DNA is TGTGCCAGCAGCGCGGGACAGTCCAATCAGCCCCAGCATTTT. Translating it yields CASSAGQSNQPQHF.

The chain links TRBV25-1 to TRBJ2-3, with 7 bases that match TRBD1. CDR3 length: 16 residues. The V and J ends lost 6 bases and 2 bases, in that order; junction bases with no gene match: 11. Germline CDR1 and CDR2: MGHDK and SYGVNS. DNA for the CDR3: TGTGCCAGCAGGAAATCCGGGACAGTTATCACAGATACGCAGTATTTT. Residues: CASRKSGTVITDTQYF.

This chain links TRBV6-4 with TRBJ1-5; D remains ambiguous. V shed 3 bases and J shed 2 bases, with 8 bases lying between them. Germline assignment: CDR1 MRHNA and CDR2 SNTAGT. CDR3 length equals 14 residues. The CDR3 DNA sequence: TGTGCCAGCAGTGAAAGCCCCCGCAATCAGCCCCAGCATTTT. Translated, it gives CASSESPRNQPQHF.

The V gene is TRBV7-2, the J gene TRBJ1-5, with TRBD1 matching 8 bases. With V trimmed by 5 bases and J by 5 bases, 11 bases remained unmatched. Germline-derived CDR1 and CDR2 are SGHTA and FQGNSA. This CDR3 contains 16 residues. The DNA of the CDR3 is TGTGCCAGCAGCCCTCTCGGACAGGGCCCTGATCAGCCCCAGCATTTT. The encoded protein is CASSPLGQGPDQPQHF.

This clone was counted between two and nine times. This chain links TRBV5-1 with TRBJ2-5, with D possibly matching TRBD1 (5 bases). Matching the DNA end better, TRBJ2-7 makes the J call doubtful. This CDR3 is 11 amino acids long. CDR1 and CDR2 (germline): SGHRS, YFSETQ. CDR3 in amino acids: CASRGVYEQYF. CDR3 DNA sequence: TGCGCCAGCAGAGGGGTCTACGAGCAGTACTTC.

The chain employs TRBV4-1 and TRBJ2-5; the match to TRBD1 covers 9 bases. The J call may be mistaken, given a closer DNA end match to TRBJ2-7. The germline V gene has CDR1 MGHRA and CDR2 YSYEKL. CDR3 length equals 15 residues. CDR3 sequence reads: CASSRLTGGPYEQYF. The CDR3 coding sequence is TGCGCCAGCAGCCGCTTGACAGGGGGACCCTACGAGCAGTACTTC.

The rearrangement joins TRBV19 to TRBJ1-3; no definite D call. The CDR3 is 14 residues long. The V gene's germline CDR1 is LNHDA and CDR2 SQIVND (reference sequence). Trimming removed 3 bases at V and 0 bases at J, with 6 bases between. Written as DNA, the CDR3 is TGTGCCAGTAGTATCTCCAGCTCTGGAAACACCATATATTTT. Its translation: CASSISSSGNTIYF.

This chain uses TRBV6-1 with TRBJ2-7; weak D call: TRBD1 (6 bases). V was shortened by 4 bases and J by 1 base, with 17 bases between the two germline ends. The CDR3 spans 16 residues. Per germline, CDR1 MNHNS and CDR2 SASEGT. Here the CDR3 DNA reads TGTGCCAGCAGTGGGGGACCGGGACACTTATCCTACGAGCAGTACTTC. It translates to CASSGGPGHLSYEQYF.

This clone showed up just a few times. The CDR3 DNA reads as TGCAGCGTTGAAACTAGCAATACGCAGTATTTT. Translated, it gives CSVETSNTQYF. The chain is built from TRBV29-1 and TRBJ2-3; the D gene is possibly TRBD2 (6 bases). V lost 2 bases, J lost 7 bases, and 7 bases lay in between. Looked up from germline, CDR1 is SQVTM and CDR2 is ANQGSEA. The CDR3 is 11 residues long.

V gene TRBV6-6 combines with J gene TRBJ2-1; 7 bases match TRBD2. The CDR3 covers 16 residues. The germline V gene has CDR1 MNHNY and CDR2 SVGAGI (reference sequence). After removal of 0 bases from V and 1 base from J, the junction contained 3 bases not matched to a gene. The CDR3: CASSYSVGRSYNEQFF. The CDR3, as DNA: TGTGCCAGCAGTTACTCCGTCGGGAGGTCCTACAATGAGCAGTTCTTC.

The rearrangement uses TRBV19 and TRBJ2-7; 7 nucleotides line up with TRBD1. The junction had 6 bases not matched to a gene; V was cut back by 5 bases and J by 5 bases. This CDR3 spans 13 amino acids. Germline loops: CDR1 LNHDA, CDR2 SQIVND (reference sequence). Here the CDR3 reads CASSAQGDDEQYF. The CDR3 bases are TGTGCCAGTAGTGCTCAGGGGGATGACGAGCAGTACTTC.

The chain employs TRBV19 and TRBJ1-1, with D maybe TRBD1 (6 bases). Germline V CDR1 and CDR2: LNHDA, SQIVND (reference sequence). V was trimmed by 7 bases and J by 4 bases, leaving 19 bases between them. The CDR3 has 15 amino acids. The CDR3 sequence is CASTPVSRGGTEAFF. CDR3 in DNA: TGTGCCAGTACCCCGGTCTCCCGAGGGGGCACTGAAGCTTTCTTT.

The J gene is TRBJ2-1, the V gene TRBV7-9; TRBD1 agrees at 8 bases. The CDR3 totals 16 residues. V lost 3 bases, J lost 1 base, and 5 bases stayed unmatched. From germline, CDR1 is SEHNR and CDR2 FQNEAQ (reference sequence). Here the CDR3 DNA reads TGTGCCAGCAGCTTGGAGGGACAGGAGTCCTACAATGAGCAGTTCTTC. It encodes CASSLEGQESYNEQFF.

The chain couples TRBV19 to TRBJ2-7; 9 positions agree with TRBD1. V lost 7 bases and J lost 4; bases outside the gene matches: 17. Germline values: CDR1 LNHDA, CDR2 SQIVND (reference sequence). The CDR3 extends over 17 amino acids. The DNA for the CDR3 is TGTGCCAGTACCCGAACTATCACAGGGGGCGCGGAGTACGAGCAGTACTTC. It yields the protein CASTRTITGGAEYEQYF.

This chain connects TRBV30 to TRBJ2-3; D ambiguous. The CDR3 consists of 12 residues. With 6 bases removed from V and 6 bases from J, the gap between germline ends came to 13 bases. Germline lookup yields CDR1 GTSNPN and CDR2 SVGIG (reference sequence). The CDR3: CACALTGDTQYF. CDR3 nucleotide sequence: TGTGCCTGCGCGCTGACCGGGGATACGCAGTATTTT.